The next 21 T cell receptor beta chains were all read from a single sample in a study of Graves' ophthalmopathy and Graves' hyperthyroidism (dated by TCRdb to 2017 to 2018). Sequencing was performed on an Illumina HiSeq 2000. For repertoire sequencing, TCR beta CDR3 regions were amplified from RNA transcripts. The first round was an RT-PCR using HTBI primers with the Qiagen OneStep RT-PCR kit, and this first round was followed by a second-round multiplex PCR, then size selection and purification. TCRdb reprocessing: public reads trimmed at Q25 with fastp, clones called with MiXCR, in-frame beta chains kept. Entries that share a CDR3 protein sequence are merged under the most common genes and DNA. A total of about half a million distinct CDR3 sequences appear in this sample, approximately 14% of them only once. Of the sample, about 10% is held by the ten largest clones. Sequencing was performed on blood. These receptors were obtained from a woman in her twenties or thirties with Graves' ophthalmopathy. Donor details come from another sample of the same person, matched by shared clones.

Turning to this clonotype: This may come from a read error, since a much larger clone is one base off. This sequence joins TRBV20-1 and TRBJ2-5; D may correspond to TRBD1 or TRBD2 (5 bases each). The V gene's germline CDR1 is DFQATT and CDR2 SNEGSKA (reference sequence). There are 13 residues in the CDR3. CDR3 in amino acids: CSAIPGPQEAQYF. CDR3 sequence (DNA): TGCAGTGCTATCCCGGGGCCGCAAGAGGCCCAGTACTTC.

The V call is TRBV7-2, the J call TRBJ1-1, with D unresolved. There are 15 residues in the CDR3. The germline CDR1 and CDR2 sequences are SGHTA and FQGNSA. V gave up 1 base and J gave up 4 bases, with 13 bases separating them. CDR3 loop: CASSLGAPPGTEAFF. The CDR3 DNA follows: TGTGCCAGCAGCTTAGGGGCCCCGCCGGGCACTGAAGCTTTCTTT.

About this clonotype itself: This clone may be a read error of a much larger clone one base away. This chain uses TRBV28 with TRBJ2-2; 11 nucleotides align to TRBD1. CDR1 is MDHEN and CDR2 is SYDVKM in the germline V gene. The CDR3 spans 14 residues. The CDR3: CASQGQGDTGDLFF. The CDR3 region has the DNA TGTGCCAGCCAGGGACAGGGGGACACCGGGGATCTGTTTTTT. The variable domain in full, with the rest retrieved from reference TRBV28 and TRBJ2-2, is DVKVTQSSRYLVKRTGEKVFLECVQDMDHENMFWYRQDPGLGLRLIYFSYDVKMKEKGDIPEGYSVSREKKERFSLILESASTNQTSMYLCASQGQGDTGDLFFGEGSRLTVL.

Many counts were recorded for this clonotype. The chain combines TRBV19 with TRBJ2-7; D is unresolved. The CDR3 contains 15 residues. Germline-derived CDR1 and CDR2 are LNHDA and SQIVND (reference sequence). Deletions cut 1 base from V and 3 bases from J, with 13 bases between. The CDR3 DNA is TGTGCCAGTAGTATAGTACACAGTCTGGACTACGAGCAGTACTTC. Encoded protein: CASSIVHSLDYEQYF. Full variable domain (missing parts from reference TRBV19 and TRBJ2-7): DGGITQSPKYLFRKEGQNVTLSCEQNLNHDAMYWYRQDPGQGLRLIYYSQIVNDFQKGDIAEGYSVSREKKESFPLTVTSAQKNPTAFYLCASSIVHSLDYEQYFGPGTRLTVT.

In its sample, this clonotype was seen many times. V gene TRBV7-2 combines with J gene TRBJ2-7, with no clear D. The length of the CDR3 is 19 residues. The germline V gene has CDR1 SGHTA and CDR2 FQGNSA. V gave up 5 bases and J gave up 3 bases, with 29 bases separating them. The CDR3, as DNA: TGTGCCAGCAGCGTGTATTCTTTCCCCTTCCCTCGGCCTATCTACGAGCAGTACTTC. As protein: CASSVYSFPFPRPIYEQYF.

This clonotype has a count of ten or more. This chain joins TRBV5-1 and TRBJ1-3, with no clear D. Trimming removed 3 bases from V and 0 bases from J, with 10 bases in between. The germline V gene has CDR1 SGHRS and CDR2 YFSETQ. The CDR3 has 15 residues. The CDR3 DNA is TGCGCCAGCAGCTCCGACGCAAACTCTGGAAACACCATATATTTT. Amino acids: CASSSDANSGNTIYF.

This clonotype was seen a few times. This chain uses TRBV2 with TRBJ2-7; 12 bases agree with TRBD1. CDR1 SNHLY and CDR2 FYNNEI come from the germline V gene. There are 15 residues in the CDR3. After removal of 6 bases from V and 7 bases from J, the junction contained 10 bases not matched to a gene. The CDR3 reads CASSVSGQGAGEQYF. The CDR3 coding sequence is TGTGCCAGCAGCGTTTCGGGACAGGGGGCGGGGGAGCAGTACTTC.

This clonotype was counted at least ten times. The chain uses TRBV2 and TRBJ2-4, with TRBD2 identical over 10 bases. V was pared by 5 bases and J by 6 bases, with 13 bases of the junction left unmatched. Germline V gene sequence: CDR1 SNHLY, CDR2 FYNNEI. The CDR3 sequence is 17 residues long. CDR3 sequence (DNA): TGTGCCAGCAGTCCGGCCGGACTAGCGGTTTTGGGAAACATTCAGTACTTC. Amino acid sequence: CASSPAGLAVLGNIQYF.

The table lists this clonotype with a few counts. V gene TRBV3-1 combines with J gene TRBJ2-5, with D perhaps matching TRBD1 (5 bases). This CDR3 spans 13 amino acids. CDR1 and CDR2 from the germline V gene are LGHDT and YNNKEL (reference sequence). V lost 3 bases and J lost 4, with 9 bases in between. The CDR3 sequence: CASSHRDGETQYF. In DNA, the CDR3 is TGTGCCAGCAGCCACAGGGATGGAGAGACCCAGTACTTC.

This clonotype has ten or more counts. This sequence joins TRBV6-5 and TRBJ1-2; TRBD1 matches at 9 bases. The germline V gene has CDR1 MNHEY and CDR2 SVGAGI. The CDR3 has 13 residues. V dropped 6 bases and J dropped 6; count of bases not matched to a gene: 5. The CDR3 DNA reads TGTGCCAGCAGACGACAGGGGGAAGATGGCTACACCTTC. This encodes CASRRQGEDGYTF.

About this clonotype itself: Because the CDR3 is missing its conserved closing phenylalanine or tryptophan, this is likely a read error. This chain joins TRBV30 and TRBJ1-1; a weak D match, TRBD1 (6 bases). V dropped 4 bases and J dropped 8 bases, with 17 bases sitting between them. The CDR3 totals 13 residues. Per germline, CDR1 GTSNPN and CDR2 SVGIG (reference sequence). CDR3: CAWTVDSLPEAFV. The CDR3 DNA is TGTGCCTGGACCGTGGACAGCCTGCCCGAAGCTTTCGTG.

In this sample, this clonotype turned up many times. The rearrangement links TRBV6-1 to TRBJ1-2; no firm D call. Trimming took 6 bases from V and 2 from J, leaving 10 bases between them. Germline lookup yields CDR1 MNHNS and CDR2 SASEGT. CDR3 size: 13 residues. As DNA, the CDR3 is TGTGCCAGCAGAGAGACAACGAACTATGGCTACACCTTC. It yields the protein CASRETTNYGYTF.

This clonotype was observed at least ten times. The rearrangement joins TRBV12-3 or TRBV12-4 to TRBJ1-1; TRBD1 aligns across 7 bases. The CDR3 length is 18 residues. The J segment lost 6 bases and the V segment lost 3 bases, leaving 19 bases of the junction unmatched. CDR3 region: CASSLPPPLTGRVPEAFF. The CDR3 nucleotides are TGTGCCAGCAGTTTGCCCCCACCTTTGACAGGGAGGGTACCTGAAGCTTTCTTT.

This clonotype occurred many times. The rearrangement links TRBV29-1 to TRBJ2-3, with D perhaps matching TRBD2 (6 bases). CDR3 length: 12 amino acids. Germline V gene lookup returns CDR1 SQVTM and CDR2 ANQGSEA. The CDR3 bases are TGCGGATTAGCGGACGTCACAGATACGCAGTATTTT. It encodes CGLADVTDTQYF.

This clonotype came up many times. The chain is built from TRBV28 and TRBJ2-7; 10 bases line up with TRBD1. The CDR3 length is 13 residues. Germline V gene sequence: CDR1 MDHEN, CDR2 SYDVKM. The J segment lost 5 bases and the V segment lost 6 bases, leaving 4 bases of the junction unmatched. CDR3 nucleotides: TGTGCCAGCAGGGGACAGGGGTTTAACGAGCAGTACTTC. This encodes CASRGQGFNEQYF.

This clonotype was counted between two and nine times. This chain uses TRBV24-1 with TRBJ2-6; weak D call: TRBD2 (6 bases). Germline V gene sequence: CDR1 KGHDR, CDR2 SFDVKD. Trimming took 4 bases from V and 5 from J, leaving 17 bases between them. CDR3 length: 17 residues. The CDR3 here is CATSEGGSLSRANVLTF. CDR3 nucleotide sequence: TGTGCCACCAGTGAGGGGGGAAGCCTTTCGAGGGCCAACGTCCTGACTTTC.

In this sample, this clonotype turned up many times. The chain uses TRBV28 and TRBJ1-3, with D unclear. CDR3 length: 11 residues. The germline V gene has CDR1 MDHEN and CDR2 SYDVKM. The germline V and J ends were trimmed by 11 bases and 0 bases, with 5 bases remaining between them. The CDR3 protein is CASDSGNTIYF. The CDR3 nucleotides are TGTGCCTCGGACTCTGGAAACACCATATATTTT.

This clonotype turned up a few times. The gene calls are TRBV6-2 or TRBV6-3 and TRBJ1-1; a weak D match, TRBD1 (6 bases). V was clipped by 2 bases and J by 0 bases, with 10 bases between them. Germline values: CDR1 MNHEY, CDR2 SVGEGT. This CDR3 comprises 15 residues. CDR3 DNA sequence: TGTGCCAGCAGTTACGAGGACAGCATGAACACTGAAGCTTTCTTT. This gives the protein CASSYEDSMNTEAFF.

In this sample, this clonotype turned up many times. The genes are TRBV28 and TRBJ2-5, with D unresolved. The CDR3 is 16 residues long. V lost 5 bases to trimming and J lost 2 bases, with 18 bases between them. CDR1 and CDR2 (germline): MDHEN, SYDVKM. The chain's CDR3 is CASSSVIITPQETQYF. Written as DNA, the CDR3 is TGTGCCAGCAGTAGTGTCATTATTACCCCACAAGAGACCCAGTACTTC.

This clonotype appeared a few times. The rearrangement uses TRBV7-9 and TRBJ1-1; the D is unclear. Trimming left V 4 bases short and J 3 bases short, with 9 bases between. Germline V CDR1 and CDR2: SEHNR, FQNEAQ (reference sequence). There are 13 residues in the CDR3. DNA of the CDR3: TGTGCCAGCAGCTCTTGGGCCGACACTGAAGCTTTCTTT. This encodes CASSSWADTEAFF.

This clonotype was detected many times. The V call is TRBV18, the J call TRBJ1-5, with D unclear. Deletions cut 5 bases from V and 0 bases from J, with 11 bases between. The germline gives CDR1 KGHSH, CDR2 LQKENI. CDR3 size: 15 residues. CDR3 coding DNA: TGTGCCAGCTCAGGGGTACCATATAGCAATCAGCCCCAGCATTTT. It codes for CASSGVPYSNQPQHF.